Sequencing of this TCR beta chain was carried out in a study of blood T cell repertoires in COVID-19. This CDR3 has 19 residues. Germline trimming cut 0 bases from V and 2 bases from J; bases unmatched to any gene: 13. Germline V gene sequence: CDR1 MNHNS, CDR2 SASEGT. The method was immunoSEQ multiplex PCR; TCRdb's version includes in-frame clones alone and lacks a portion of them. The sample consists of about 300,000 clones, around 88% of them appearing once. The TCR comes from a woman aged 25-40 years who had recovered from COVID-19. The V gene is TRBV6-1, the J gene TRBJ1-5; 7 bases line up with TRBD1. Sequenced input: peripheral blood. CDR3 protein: CASSEAQGGFMVGNQPQHF. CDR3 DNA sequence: TGTGCCAGCAGTGAAGCGCAAGGGGGCTTCATGGTCGGCAATCAGCCCCAGCATTTT.